Following are 24 T cell receptor beta chains from one sample sequenced in a study of human T cells and chemical hapten exposure. TCRdb re-called the RACE reads through MiXCR, storing one row per CDR3 protein. The profile shows about 380,000 distinct CDR3 sequences, roughly 4.6% of them singletons. Sample time point: pre-sensitization, week 0. Indicated treatment: therapeutic diphenylcyclopropenone sensitization with weekly scalp DPC. The input for sequencing was whole blood, taken in connection with sensitization to the hapten diphenylcyclopropenone (DPC). Every receptor here comes from a woman in her fifties or sixties with alopecia areata. Some clones in this sample may be carry-over from other donors' samples.

This clonotype was detected ten times or more. This chain links TRBV6-2 or TRBV6-3 with TRBJ2-2; D uncertain. The CDR3 is made up of 14 amino acids. In germline, CDR1 is MNHEY, CDR2 SVGEGT. Trimming took 2 bases from V and 3 from J, leaving 7 bases between them. This CDR3 reads CASSYESYTGELFF. The CDR3 DNA follows: TGTGCCAGCAGTTACGAAAGCTACACCGGGGAGCTGTTTTTT.

This clonotype was seen many times. The CDR3 loop reads CASSLGPDGSNEQFF. CDR3 coding DNA: TGTGCCAGCAGCTTGGGCCCCGACGGTAGCAATGAGCAGTTCTTC. The chain employs TRBV5-4 and TRBJ2-1, with no clear D. Germline-derived CDR1 and CDR2 are SGHNT and YYREEE (reference sequence). This CDR3 region has 15 residues. V was cut by 0 bases and J by 6 bases, with 13 bases left in between.

This clonotype has only a few counts. The chain couples TRBV12-3 or TRBV12-4 to TRBJ1-2, with 9 positions matching TRBD1. The J segment lost 3 bases and the V segment lost 6 bases, leaving 8 bases of the junction unmatched. The CDR3 runs to 15 residues. CDR3 protein: CASSLRTGDDYGYTF. As DNA, the CDR3 is TGTGCCAGCAGCCTGAGGACAGGGGACGACTATGGCTACACCTTC.

This clonotype was picked up a small number of times. The chain's CDR3 is CSARAPTGGRTEAFF. DNA for the CDR3: TGCAGTGCTAGAGCCCCTACAGGGGGCCGGACTGAAGCTTTCTTT. V gene TRBV20-1 combines with J gene TRBJ1-1; 9 bases fit TRBD1. J was trimmed by 5 bases and V by 1 base; bases with no gene match: 8. The CDR3 has 15 amino acids. Germline V lookup: CDR1 DFQATT, CDR2 SNEGSKA (reference sequence).

This clonotype was seen repeatedly, ten times or more. The chain carries TRBV6-2 or TRBV6-3 and TRBJ1-1; D is possibly TRBD1 (5 bases). CDR3 size: 11 residues. Trimming stripped 11 bases from V and 5 bases from J, with 12 bases between. Looked up from germline, CDR1 is MNHEY and CDR2 is SVGEGT. Written as DNA, the CDR3 is TGTGCCTCCTATCGGGGGACTGAAGCTTTCTTT. Encoded protein: CASYRGTEAFF.

This clonotype occurred many times. The chain employs TRBV4-3 and TRBJ2-2; 8 bases are a match to TRBD1. V was clipped by 3 bases and J by 0 bases; unmatched bases: 3. Germline-derived CDR1 and CDR2 are LGHNA and YSLEER. This CDR3 is 16 amino acids long. The CDR3 loop is CASSQGDRSNTGELFF. DNA of the CDR3: TGCGCCAGCAGCCAGGGGGACAGGTCGAACACCGGGGAGCTGTTTTTT.

This clonotype has just a few counts. CDR3 protein: CASSIAGPSYNEQFF. CDR3 nucleotides: TGTGCCAGTAGTATAGCAGGCCCTTCCTACAATGAGCAGTTCTTC. The chain uses TRBV19 and TRBJ2-1; D gene uncertain. Germline CDR1 LNHDA, CDR2 SQIVND (reference sequence). This CDR3 spans 15 amino acids. Between the trimmed V and J ends, which lost 1 base and 1 base, there was a span of 8 bases.

This clonotype came up many times. The chain employs TRBV24-1 and TRBJ1-5; 8 positions agree with TRBD1. The CDR3 is made up of 13 amino acids. The V segment lost 9 bases and the J segment 1 base; nucleotides outside the gene matches: 1. CDR1 and CDR2 from the germline V gene are KGHDR and SFDVKD. CDR3 residues: CATGQGSNQPQHF. CDR3 bases: TGTGCCACCGGACAGGGAAGCAATCAGCCCCAGCATTTT.

This clonotype was detected only a few times. J is TRBJ2-7 and V is TRBV6-6; D gene uncertain. Trimming removed 6 bases from V and 0 bases from J, with 15 bases in between. This CDR3 has 15 residues. Germline V gene sequence: CDR1 MNHNY, CDR2 SVGAGI (reference sequence). CDR3 in amino acids: CASSQDETSSYEQYF. The CDR3 DNA sequence: TGTGCCAGCAGCCAAGATGAAACGAGCTCCTACGAGCAGTACTTC.

This clonotype was seen repeatedly, ten times or more. The chain has TRBV2 and TRBJ2-1; 9 nucleotides line up with TRBD1. This CDR3 region has 15 residues. In germline, CDR1 is SNHLY, CDR2 FYNNEI. V lost 6 bases, J lost 6 bases, and 9 bases stayed unmatched. In DNA, the CDR3 is TGTGCCAGCAGAGCTGGACAGGGGCCCTTCAATGAGCAGTTCTTC. It specifies CASRAGQGPFNEQFF.

This clonotype was detected many times. V gene TRBV20-1 combines with J gene TRBJ2-1, with TRBD2 identical over 11 bases. Germline V gene data show CDR1 as DFQATT and CDR2 as SNEGSKA (reference sequence). This CDR3 region has 15 residues. Losses at the gene ends were 4 bases for V and 3 bases for J; bases not matched to a gene: 5. CDR3 in DNA: TGCAGTGCTAAAACTAGCGGGAGCGTCTACAATGAGCAGTTCTTC. Its translation is CSAKTSGSVYNEQFF.

Many counts were recorded for this clonotype. CDR3 sequence (DNA): TGTGCCAGCAGTTACCTCGCGGGCGGGTACAATGAGCAGTTCTTC. Translated: CASSYLAGGYNEQFF. The gene calls are TRBV12-3 or TRBV12-4 and TRBJ2-1; TRBD2 might be the D (5 bases). Trimming took off 4 bases at V and 4 bases at J, with 14 bases between the two ends. The CDR3 runs to 15 residues.

CDR3 DNA sequence: TGCAGTGCTAGTCTAGGACAGGGTTCCCCACTCAATGGCTACACCTTC. It encodes CSASLGQGSPLNGYTF. This rearrangement joins TRBV20-1 to TRBJ1-2, with 8 bases identical to TRBD1. The CDR3 consists of 16 residues. CDR1 is DFQATT, CDR2 SNEGSKA, per germline (reference sequence). V was pared by 3 bases and J by 6 bases, with 15 bases of the junction left unmatched.

This clonotype came up a few times. CDR3 protein: CAISEELGSNQPQHF. CDR3 DNA: TGTGCCATCAGTGAGGAGTTAGGTAGCAATCAGCCCCAGCATTTT. V usage is TRBV10-3 and J usage is TRBJ1-5; D uncertain. Germline V gene data show CDR1 as ENHRY and CDR2 as SYGVKD. The length of the CDR3 is 15 residues. V was pared by 2 bases and J by 0 bases, with 8 bases between.

J is TRBJ1-1 and V is TRBV20-1; D is unclear. From germline, CDR1 is DFQATT and CDR2 SNEGSKA (reference sequence). Deletions cut 5 bases from V and 3 bases from J, with 10 bases between. The CDR3 extends over 12 amino acids. DNA for the CDR3: TGCAGTGCTCCATGGGGTGACACTGAAGCTTTCTTT. Protein sequence: CSAPWGDTEAFF.

The chain combines TRBV11-2 with TRBJ1-6; TRBD1 might be the D (6 bases). The CDR3 is 15 amino acids. Germline V lookup: CDR1 SGHAT, CDR2 FQNNGV. V gave up 4 bases and J gave up 10 bases, with 17 bases separating them. CDR3 protein: CASSYRQAQASPLHF. CDR3 bases: TGTGCCAGCAGCTATCGACAGGCCCAGGCCTCACCCCTCCACTTT.

This clonotype was seen only a few times. V gene TRBV14 combines with J gene TRBJ1-1; no clear D gene. There are 13 residues in the CDR3. Trimming pared 4 bases from V and 4 bases from J, leaving 10 bases between. CDR1 and CDR2 from the germline V gene are SGHDN and FVKESK. As DNA, the CDR3 is TGTGCCAGCAGCCGAAAGGAGGGCACTGAAGCTTTCTTT. Translating it yields CASSRKEGTEAFF. The variable domain in full, with the rest retrieved from reference TRBV14 and TRBJ1-1, is EAGVTQFPSHSVIEKGQTVTLRCDPISGHDNLYWYRRVMGKEIKFLLHFVKESKQDESGMPNNRFLAERTGGTYSTLKVQPAELEDSGVYFCASSRKEGTEAFFGQGTRLTVV.

This clonotype came up a few times. This sequence joins TRBV7-9 and TRBJ1-6; D ambiguous. The CDR3 covers 15 residues. Germline CDR1 is SEHNR and CDR2 is FQNEAQ (reference sequence). V lost 4 bases, J lost 2 bases, and 9 bases lay in between. CDR3 region: CASSWGRAYNSPLHF. In nucleotides, the CDR3 is TGTGCCAGCAGCTGGGGTCGCGCCTATAATTCACCCCTCCACTTT.

This chain links TRBV24-1 with TRBJ2-6; D not resolved. The V gene's germline CDR1 is KGHDR and CDR2 SFDVKD. The CDR3 is made up of 14 amino acids. V was trimmed by 6 bases and J by 4 bases, leaving 9 bases between them. The CDR3 bases are TGTGCCACCAGTCCAGGCGCCGGGGCCAACGTCCTGACTTTC. This translates into CATSPGAGANVLTF.

This clonotype was counted ten times or more. The chain is built from TRBV10-3 and TRBJ2-1, with 10 bases that match TRBD2. This CDR3 spans 16 amino acids. Germline lookup yields CDR1 ENHRY and CDR2 SYGVKD. V shed 5 bases, J shed 8 bases, and the junction held 12 bases outside the gene matches. DNA for the CDR3: TGTGCCATCAGTACGCAAGTAGCGGGGGGTGAGGATGAGCAGTTCTTC. This gives the protein CAISTQVAGGEDEQFF.

This clonotype has at least ten counts. The J gene is TRBJ2-3, the V gene TRBV3-1, with 16 positions matching TRBD2. With V trimmed by 0 bases and J by 1 base, 7 bases remained unmatched. This CDR3 contains 20 residues. The germline CDR1 and CDR2 sequences are LGHDT and YNNKEL (reference sequence). Written as DNA, the CDR3 is TGTGCCAGCAGCCAAGAATCGGGACTAGCGGGAGGGAAGGGCACAGATACGCAGTATTTT. It yields the protein CASSQESGLAGGKGTDTQYF.

This clonotype has a handful of counts. V and J are TRBV2 and TRBJ2-3; TRBD1 matches 12 bases. The trim removed 5 bases at V and 6 bases at J, leaving 6 bases unmatched. This CDR3 spans 15 amino acids. Looked up from germline, CDR1 is SNHLY and CDR2 is FYNNEI. The CDR3 nucleotides are TGTGCCAGCAGTTCCGGGACAGGGGGCCTCGATACGCAGTATTTT. Its protein is CASSSGTGGLDTQYF.

This clonotype has a count of ten or more. This rearrangement joins TRBV6-5 to TRBJ2-7, with D maybe TRBD1 (6 bases). This CDR3 has 15 amino acids. CDR1 is MNHEY, CDR2 SVGAGI, per germline. Trimming took 8 bases from V and 0 from J, leaving 17 bases between them. CDR3 DNA: TGTGCCAGCGTCCTGCGGAGAGGGGGCTCCTACGAGCAGTACTTC. It translates to CASVLRRGGSYEQYF.

In this sample, this clonotype turned up many times. This chain connects TRBV6-5 to TRBJ2-7; 9 bases line up with TRBD1. Germline-derived CDR1 and CDR2 are MNHEY and SVGAGI. V trimming: 3 bases; J trimming: 3 bases; junction bases outside the gene matches: 9. The CDR3 runs to 16 residues. The CDR3 DNA reads as TGTGCCAGCAGTTATTCGCCGGACAGGGGAGACTACGAGCAGTACTTC. It translates to CASSYSPDRGDYEQYF.